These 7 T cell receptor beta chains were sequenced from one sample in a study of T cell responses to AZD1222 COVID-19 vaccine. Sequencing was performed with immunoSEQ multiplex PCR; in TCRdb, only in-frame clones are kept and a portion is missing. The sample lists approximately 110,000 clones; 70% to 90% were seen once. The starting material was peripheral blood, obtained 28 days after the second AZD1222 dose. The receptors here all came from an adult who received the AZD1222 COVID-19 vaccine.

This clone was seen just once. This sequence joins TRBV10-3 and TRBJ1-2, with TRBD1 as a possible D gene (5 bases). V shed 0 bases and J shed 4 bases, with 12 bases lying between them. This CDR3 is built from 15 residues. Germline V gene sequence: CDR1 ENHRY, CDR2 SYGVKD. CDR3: CAISESAGVFYGYTF. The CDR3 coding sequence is TGTGCCATCAGTGAGTCGGCGGGGGTTTTCTATGGCTACACCTTC.

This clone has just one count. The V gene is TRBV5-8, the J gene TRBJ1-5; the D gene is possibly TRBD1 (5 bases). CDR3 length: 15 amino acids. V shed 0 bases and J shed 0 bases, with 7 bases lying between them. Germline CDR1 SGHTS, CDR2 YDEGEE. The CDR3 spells CASSLDRYSNQPQHF. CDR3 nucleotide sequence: TGTGCCAGCAGCTTGGACAGGTATAGCAATCAGCCCCAGCATTTT.

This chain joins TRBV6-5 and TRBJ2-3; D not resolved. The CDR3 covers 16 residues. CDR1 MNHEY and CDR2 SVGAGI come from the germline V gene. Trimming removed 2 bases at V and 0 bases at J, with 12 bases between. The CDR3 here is CASSYQVPTSTDTQYF. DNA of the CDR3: TGTGCCAGCAGTTACCAGGTTCCCACTAGCACAGATACGCAGTATTTT.

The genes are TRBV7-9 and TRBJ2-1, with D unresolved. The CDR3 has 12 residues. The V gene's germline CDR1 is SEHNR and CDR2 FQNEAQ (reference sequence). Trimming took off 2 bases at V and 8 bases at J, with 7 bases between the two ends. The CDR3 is CASSLNGYEQFF. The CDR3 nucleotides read TGTGCCAGCAGCTTAAACGGTTATGAGCAGTTCTTC.

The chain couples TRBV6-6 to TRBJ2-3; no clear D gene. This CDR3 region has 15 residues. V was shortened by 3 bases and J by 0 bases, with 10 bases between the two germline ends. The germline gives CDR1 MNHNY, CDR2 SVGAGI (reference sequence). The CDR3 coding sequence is TGTGCCAGCAGTTATCTCGCTAAAAGCACAGATACGCAGTATTTT. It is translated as CASSYLAKSTDTQYF.

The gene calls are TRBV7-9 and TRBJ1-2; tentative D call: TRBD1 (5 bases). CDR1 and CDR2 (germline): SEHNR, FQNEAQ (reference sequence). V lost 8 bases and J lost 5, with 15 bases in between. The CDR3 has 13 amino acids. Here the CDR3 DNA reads TGTGCCAGCCGAATTGACAGTAAATATGGCTACACCTTC. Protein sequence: CASRIDSKYGYTF.

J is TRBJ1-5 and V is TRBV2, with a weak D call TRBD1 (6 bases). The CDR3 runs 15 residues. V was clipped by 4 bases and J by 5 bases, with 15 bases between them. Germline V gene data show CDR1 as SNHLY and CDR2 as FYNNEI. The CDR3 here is CASSAGTPPDQPQHF. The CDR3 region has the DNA TGTGCCAGCAGTGCCGGGACACCGCCCGATCAGCCCCAGCATTTT.